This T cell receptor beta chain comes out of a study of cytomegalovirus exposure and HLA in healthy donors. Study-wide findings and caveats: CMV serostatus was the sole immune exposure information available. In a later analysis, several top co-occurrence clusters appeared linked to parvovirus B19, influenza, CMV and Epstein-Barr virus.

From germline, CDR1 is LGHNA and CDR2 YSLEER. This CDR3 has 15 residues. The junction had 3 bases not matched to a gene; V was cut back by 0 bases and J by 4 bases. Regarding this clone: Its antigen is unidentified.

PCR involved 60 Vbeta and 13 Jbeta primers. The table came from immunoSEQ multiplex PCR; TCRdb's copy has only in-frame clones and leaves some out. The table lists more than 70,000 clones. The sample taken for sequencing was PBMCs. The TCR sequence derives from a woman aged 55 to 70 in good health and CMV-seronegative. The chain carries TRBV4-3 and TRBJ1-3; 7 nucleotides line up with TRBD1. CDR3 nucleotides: TGCGCCAGCAGCCAAGATTCGGGACAGGGAAACACCATATATTTT. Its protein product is CASSQDSGQGNTIYF.